The entry below gives a single T cell receptor (beta chain) sequence along with its context. The sample is drawn from a study of blood T cell repertoires in COVID-19. The overall study: Material from acute and convalescent COVID-19 was sourced from the United States, Italy and Spain. Nucleic acid was either cDNA or gDNA, and it came from T cells, B-cell-depleted T cells, or PBMCs.

In the authors' methods: Nucleated cell number was recorded as an estimate derived from reference gene primer amplification. Assay used: immunoSEQ multiplex PCR; TCRdb lists only in-frame clones, some missing. Clone size and the V and J calls come from that table; the DNA yielded D and trimming. Of 75,000 to 100,000 clones listed, approximately 78% are singletons. Sequencing used peripheral blood. The receptor was isolated from a human donor in a cohort sampled during active COVID-19.

CDR3 residues: CASSPTHQETQYF. The CDR3 region has the DNA TGTGCCAGCAGTCCGACACACCAAGAGACCCAGTACTTC. This rearrangement joins TRBV12-3 or TRBV12-4 to TRBJ2-5, with D unclear. The V end was cut by 5 bases, the J end by 0 bases, with 7 bases between. The CDR3 is 13 amino acids.